Below are 26 T cell receptor beta chains sequenced from a single sample in a study of CD8+ T cells in alopecia areata. As the sequencing template, cDNA was produced by extracting RNA and reverse transcribing it. The assay was immunoSEQ multiplex PCR, and TCRdb's table has in-frame clones only and misses some. The data contain over 150,000 clones, around 63% of them singletons. The sequenced sample was CD4+ T cells sorted from blood, obtained at week 0. The source of these receptors is a human donor with alopecia areata.

Notes on this clone: Distinct nucleotide sequences in the sample also encode this CDR3. The chain employs TRBV20-1 and TRBJ2-7, with D possibly TRBD2 on 5 matching bases. This CDR3 comprises 11 residues. Between the trimmed V and J ends, which lost 3 bases and 3 bases, there was a span of 6 bases. The germline CDR1 and CDR2 sequences are DFQATT and SNEGSKA (reference sequence). The CDR3 nucleotides are TGCAGTGCTAGCCGGGGCTACGAGCAGTACTTC. It yields the protein CSASRGYEQYF.

This chain's CDR3 is CASSQADRTPQFF. Here the CDR3 DNA reads TGCGCCAGCAGCCAAGCCGATAGGACACCGCAGTTCTTC. J is TRBJ2-1 and V is TRBV4-3; perhaps TRBD1 as D (5 bases). V was trimmed by 1 base and J by 12 bases, leaving 13 bases between them. CDR3 length: 13 residues. Per germline, CDR1 LGHNA and CDR2 YSLEER.

This sequence joins TRBV4-1 and TRBJ2-1; 15 bases agree with TRBD2. V shed 4 bases and J 9 bases; nucleotides not matched to a gene: 4. CDR3 length: 15 residues. Germline-derived CDR1 and CDR2 are MGHRA and YSYEKL. The CDR3 nucleotides read TGCGCCAGCAGCCGGACTAGCGGGGGGGCCTTTGAGCAGTTCTTC. Its translation: CASSRTSGGAFEQFF.

A few counts support this clone. This sequence joins TRBV7-2 and TRBJ2-1; D is possibly TRBD1 or TRBD2 (6 bases each). The germline gives CDR1 SGHTA, CDR2 FQGNSA. The CDR3 extends over 15 amino acids. The V and J ends lost 9 bases and 4 bases respectively, with 19 bases between them. The CDR3 DNA sequence: TGTGCCAGTTCCATCGGGACACTAGCTTACAATGAGCAGTTCTTC. Its translation is CASSIGTLAYNEQFF.

V is TRBV7-8 and J is TRBJ1-1, with D uncertain. Germline assignment: CDR1 SGHVS and CDR2 FQNEAQ. The CDR3 runs to 14 residues. V was clipped by 1 base and J by 0 bases, with 6 bases between them. DNA for the CDR3: TGTGCCAGCAGCTTAGGTGACATGAACACTGAAGCTTTCTTT. It translates to CASSLGDMNTEAFF.

The rearrangement links TRBV29-1 to TRBJ2-7; weak D call: TRBD1 (6 bases). Trimming pared 1 base from V and 2 bases from J, leaving 9 bases between. The CDR3 is 13 amino acids. In germline, CDR1 is SQVTM, CDR2 ANQGSEA. DNA for the CDR3: TGCAGCGTTGAAGGGACAGCAACCTACGAGCAGTACTTC. Amino acid sequence: CSVEGTATYEQYF.

The chain combines TRBV5-1 with TRBJ2-1; TRBD2 agrees at 11 bases. CDR1 is SGHRS and CDR2 is YFSETQ in the germline V gene. This CDR3 comprises 14 residues. Trimming took 1 base from V and 7 from J; bases not matched to a gene: 1. CDR3 DNA: TGCGCCAGCAGCTTGATAGCGGGGGGGAATGAGCAGTTCTTC. The encoded protein is CASSLIAGGNEQFF.

The chain has TRBV30 and TRBJ1-2; possible D gene TRBD1, 5 bases. Per germline, CDR1 GTSNPN and CDR2 SVGIG (reference sequence). This CDR3 comprises 13 residues. Trimming took off 0 bases at V and 4 bases at J, with 9 bases between the two ends. The chain's CDR3 is CAWSVGRGYGYTF. The CDR3 DNA reads TGTGCCTGGAGTGTGGGACGAGGCTATGGCTACACCTTC.

CDR3 in amino acids: CASSKDRANTGELFF. CDR3 DNA: TGCGCCAGCAGTAAAGACCGCGCGAACACCGGGGAGCTGTTTTTT. V and J are TRBV4-1 and TRBJ2-2; no reliable D call. The CDR3 is 15 residues long. CDR1 is MGHRA and CDR2 is YSYEKL in the germline V gene. Trimming stripped 6 bases from V and 0 bases from J, with 11 bases between.

This clone was recorded once. A much larger clone is a single base away; this may be a read error. The sample carries other DNA sequences with the same CDR3. This chain joins TRBV7-3 and TRBJ2-3; 8 nucleotides line up with TRBD2. The V gene end was trimmed by 2 bases and the J gene end by 5 bases; junction bases not matched to a gene: 0. CDR3 length: 13 amino acids. Germline assignment: CDR1 SGHTA and CDR2 FQGTGA. The CDR3 protein is CASSLREGDTQYF. As DNA, the CDR3 is TGTGCCAGCAGCTTACGGGAGGGAGATACGCAGTATTTT.

The rearrangement joins TRBV29-1 to TRBJ2-1; D may be TRBD2 (6 bases). Trimming removed 8 bases at V and 6 bases at J, with 17 bases between. The CDR3 runs to 13 residues. Germline V gene data show CDR1 as SQVTM and CDR2 as ANQGSEA. The CDR3 sequence is CSSTGGLINEQFF. CDR3 nucleotides: TGCAGCTCTACCGGGGGTCTAATCAATGAGCAGTTCTTC.

The chain joins TRBV29-1 to TRBJ1-1, with 9 bases lining up with TRBD1. The germline gives CDR1 SQVTM, CDR2 ANQGSEA. With V trimmed by 6 bases and J by 1 base, 6 bases remained unmatched. The CDR3 length is 14 residues. The CDR3: CSVRTGQGNTEAFF. The CDR3 coding sequence is TGCAGCGTGAGGACGGGACAGGGGAACACTGAAGCTTTCTTT.

This clone came up a few times. The genes are TRBV5-6 and TRBJ1-2; D possibly corresponds to TRBD1 (5 bases). CDR1 and CDR2 (germline): SGHDT, YYEEEE. The ends were cut back, 4 bases at V and 4 bases at J, with 11 bases in the middle. CDR3 size: 13 residues. The DNA for the CDR3 is TGTGCCAGCAGCCGACCCGACAGCTATGGCTACACCTTC. It encodes CASSRPDSYGYTF.

As for this clone: Other DNA variants within this sample encode the same CDR3. This chain links TRBV20-1 with TRBJ2-5; unclear D gene. The CDR3 spans 10 residues. The V end lost 4 bases, the J end lost 5 bases, and 5 bases lay between the germline ends. Per germline, CDR1 DFQATT and CDR2 SNEGSKA (reference sequence). Here the CDR3 reads CSATGETQYF. The CDR3 DNA sequence: TGCAGTGCTACCGGGGAGACCCAGTACTTC.

The V gene is TRBV30, the J gene TRBJ2-5; D may be TRBD2 (6 bases). CDR3 size: 13 residues. CDR1 is GTSNPN and CDR2 is SVGIG in the germline V gene (reference sequence). Trimming took 4 bases from V and 2 from J, leaving 11 bases between them. The CDR3, as DNA: TGTGCCTGGATGGCTAGCGCACAAGAGACCCAGTACTTC. Translation: CAWMASAQETQYF.

The CDR3 protein is CASSGSTGANYGYTF. As DNA, the CDR3 is TGTGCCAGCAGTGGATCGACAGGGGCAAACTATGGCTACACCTTC. J is TRBJ1-2 and V is TRBV27; 8 bases line up with TRBD1. The CDR3 runs to 15 residues. The V gene's germline CDR1 is MNHEY and CDR2 SMNVEV (reference sequence). J lost 2 bases, V lost 5 bases, and 7 bases had no gene match.

The chain has TRBV9 and TRBJ1-2, with 10 bases lining up with TRBD1. Germline loops: CDR1 SGDLS, CDR2 YYNGEE. After removal of 0 bases from V and 8 bases from J, the junction contained 4 bases not matched to a gene. There are 14 residues in the CDR3. The CDR3 bases are TGTGCCAGCAGCGTAGGGGACAGGGGTCACGGCTACACCTTC. Its translation is CASSVGDRGHGYTF.

Notes on this clone: No DNA is shown, since the ends of the CDR3 on it are uncertain; the CDR3 is the one TCRdb lists. The chain joins TRBV5-1 to TRBJ2-3. The CDR3 is 14 residues long, counting both termini. Germline assignment: CDR1 SGHRS and CDR2 YFSETQ. This CDR3 reads CASSLFFGTDTQYF.

The chain uses TRBV14 and TRBJ2-3; the D gene is possibly TRBD2 (5 bases). Germline V gene data show CDR1 as SGHDN and CDR2 as FVKESK. This CDR3 region has 12 residues. Trimming shortened V by 4 bases and J by 6 bases, and 8 bases separated the two germline ends. CDR3 residues: CASSPSGDTQYF. DNA for the CDR3: TGTGCCAGCAGCCCCAGCGGTGATACGCAGTATTTT.

This sequence joins TRBV30 and TRBJ2-7, with D perhaps being TRBD1 or TRBD2 (6 bases each). V was clipped by 4 bases and J by 1 base, with 17 bases between them. Germline V gene data show CDR1 as GTSNPN and CDR2 as SVGIG (reference sequence). This CDR3 is 15 amino acids long. This chain's CDR3 is CAWKPTRQASYEQYF. CDR3 DNA sequence: TGTGCCTGGAAACCGACTAGACAGGCATCCTACGAGCAGTACTTC.

This clone was seen more than once but under ten times. The genes are TRBV11-2 and TRBJ2-5; tentative D call: TRBD2 (6 bases). The V and J ends lost 2 bases and 1 base respectively, with 11 bases between them. The CDR3 is made up of 15 amino acids. The germline V gene encodes CDR1 SGHAT and CDR2 FQNNGV. Written as DNA, the CDR3 is TGTGCCAGCAGCTTACGATGGGGACTCCAAGAGACCCAGTACTTC. This gives the protein CASSLRWGLQETQYF.

This chain uses TRBV10-2 with TRBJ1-1; no firm D call. Germline CDR1 reads WSHSY; CDR2 reads SAAADI. The V end lost 7 bases, the J end lost 4 bases, and 13 bases lay between the germline ends. CDR3 length equals 13 residues. The CDR3 coding sequence is TGCGCCAGCACTAGATCTGAGGGCACTGAAGCTTTCTTT. This encodes CASTRSEGTEAFF.

The rearrangement uses TRBV30 and TRBJ1-6; 10 bases match TRBD1. Germline loops: CDR1 GTSNPN, CDR2 SVGIG (reference sequence). The CDR3 covers 14 residues. Unmatched junction bases numbered 1, after V lost 0 bases and J lost 8 bases. CDR3 in DNA: TGTGCCTGGAGTGTGGGACAGGGGCATTCACCCCTCCACTTT. Amino acids: CAWSVGQGHSPLHF.

The V gene is TRBV6-5, the J gene TRBJ1-4; D gene uncertain. Looked up from germline, CDR1 is MNHEY and CDR2 is SVGAGI. V lost 2 bases and J 5 bases, leaving 9 bases between the germline ends. CDR3 length: 14 amino acids. CDR3 region: CASSYGGPNEKLFF. For the CDR3, the DNA is TGTGCCAGCAGTTACGGCGGGCCGAATGAAAAACTGTTTTTT.

The chain has TRBV5-6 and TRBJ1-1, with D unresolved. The germline gives CDR1 SGHDT, CDR2 YYEEEE. Trimming cost V 2 bases and J 1 base, with 6 bases left between them. The CDR3 has 13 residues. CDR3 nucleotide sequence: TGTGCCAGCAGCTTAGGTCCGAACACTGAAGCTTTCTTT. It encodes CASSLGPNTEAFF.

The chain carries TRBV5-1 and TRBJ1-1; D is ambiguous. The CDR3 loop spans 13 amino acids. Germline-derived CDR1 and CDR2 are SGHRS and YFSETQ. V lost 1 base and J lost 3, with 7 bases in between. The CDR3 loop reads CASSLYEDTEAFF. As DNA, the CDR3 is TGCGCCAGCAGCTTGTACGAAGACACTGAAGCTTTCTTT. Full variable domain (rest looked up from reference TRBV5-1 and TRBJ1-1): KAGVTQTPRYLIKTRGQQVTLSCSPISGHRSVSWYQQTPGQGLQFLFEYFSETQRNKGNFPGRFSGRQFSNSRSEMNVSTLELGDSALYLCASSLYEDTEAFFGQGTRLTVV.